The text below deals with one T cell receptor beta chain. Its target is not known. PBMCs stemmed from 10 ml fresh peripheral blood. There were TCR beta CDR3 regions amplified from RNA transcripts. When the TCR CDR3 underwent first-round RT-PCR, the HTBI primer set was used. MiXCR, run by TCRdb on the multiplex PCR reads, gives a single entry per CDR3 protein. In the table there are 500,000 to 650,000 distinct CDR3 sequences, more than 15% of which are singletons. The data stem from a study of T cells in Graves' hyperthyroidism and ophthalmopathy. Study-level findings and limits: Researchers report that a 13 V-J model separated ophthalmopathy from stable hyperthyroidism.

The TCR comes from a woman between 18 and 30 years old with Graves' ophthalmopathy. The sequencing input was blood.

The CDR3 region is CASSLNGGRPFYEQYF. The CDR3 DNA sequence: TGTGCCAGCAGTTTGAACGGGGGACGGCCGTTTTACGAGCAGTACTTC. J is TRBJ2-7 and V is TRBV27; D is perhaps TRBD2 (6 bases). The CDR3 is 16 residues long. Germline values: CDR1 MNHEY, CDR2 SMNVEV (reference sequence). Trimming took off 3 bases at V and 4 bases at J, with 19 bases between the two ends.